This entry concerns a single TCR beta chain. Antigen specificity is unknown. With 4 bases clipped from V and 8 bases from J, the junction kept 7 bases outside the gene matches. The CDR3 totals 14 residues. TCR alpha and TCR beta cDNA libraries carrying sample barcodes and UMIs were produced by 5'RACE using constant-segment primers. TCRdb itself ran the 5' RACE reads through MiXCR, one entry per CDR3 protein. In the table there are approximately 190,000 distinct CDR3 sequences, 18% of which are singletons. This sample stems from a study of T-cell memory formation after mild COVID-19. Study-level points and caveats: Researchers found some responding clones in pre-infection memory, a sign that cross-reactive memory joined. Those CD4+ clones that contracted were mainly in CM and EM (CD8+ ones in EMRA). Nothing confirmed that second-wave clones peaking on day 37 were specific for SARS-CoV-2.

The genes are TRBV12-3 or TRBV12-4 and TRBJ1-2; the match to TRBD1 covers 10 bases. The sequenced sample was PBMCs or a T cell subset sorted from them (not recorded which). The receptor was derived from an adult woman who had mild COVID-19 (a few samples of this study predate the infection). Cell type and time point are not known. Here the CDR3 reads CASSWRDRGQGYTF. DNA for the CDR3: TGTGCCAGCAGTTGGAGGGACAGGGGTCAGGGCTACACCTTC.